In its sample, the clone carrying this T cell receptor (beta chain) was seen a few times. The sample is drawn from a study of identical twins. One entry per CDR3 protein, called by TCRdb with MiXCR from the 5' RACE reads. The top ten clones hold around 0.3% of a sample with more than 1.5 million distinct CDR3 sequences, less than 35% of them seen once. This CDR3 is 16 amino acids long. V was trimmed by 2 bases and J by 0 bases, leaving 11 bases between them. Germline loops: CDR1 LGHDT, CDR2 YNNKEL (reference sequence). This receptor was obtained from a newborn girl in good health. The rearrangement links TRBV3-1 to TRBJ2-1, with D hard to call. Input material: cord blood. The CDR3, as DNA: TGTGCCAGCAGCCAACCCCGGAGACACTCCTACAATGAGCAGTTCTTC. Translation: CASSQPRRHSYNEQFF.